The 14 T cell receptor beta chains in this list originate from one sample, sequenced in a study of CD8 T cells in Susac syndrome. RNA totalling roughly 0.45 to 1 ug underwent reverse transcription with random hexamers. TCRdb itself ran the immunoSEQ multiplex PCR reads through MiXCR, one entry per CDR3 protein. The data hold about 180,000 distinct CDR3 sequences, with roughly 95% observed a single time. Sample: CD4+ T cells from PBMCs. The origin of the receptors is a human donor with multiple sclerosis.

CDR3 residues: CASTWTWNTEAFF. CDR3 DNA: TGTGCCAGCACCTGGACATGGAACACTGAAGCTTTCTTT. The V gene is TRBV12-3 or TRBV12-4, the J gene TRBJ1-1, with D maybe TRBD1 (5 bases). The CDR3 runs to 13 residues. Trimming took off 7 bases at V and 1 base at J, with 10 bases between the two ends.

The V and J genes are TRBV28 and TRBJ2-4, with D tentatively TRBD2 (6 bases). The ends were cut back, 5 bases at V and 15 bases at J, with 23 bases in the middle. The CDR3 is made up of 14 amino acids. Germline values: CDR1 MDHEN, CDR2 SYDVKM. The CDR3 coding sequence is TGTGCCAGCAGTCCCGGCGGCACCAGGAGGGAAGGGTACTTC. Protein product: CASSPGGTRREGYF.

The chain combines TRBV29-1 with TRBJ2-1; TRBD2 agrees at 7 bases. Trimming at V came to 8 bases and at J to 9 bases, leaving 13 bases not matched to a gene. Germline values: CDR1 SQVTM, CDR2 ANQGSEA. The CDR3 covers 13 residues. The CDR3 reads CSYRGQRGTEQFF. CDR3 bases: TGCAGCTATCGGGGCCAGCGGGGCACTGAGCAGTTCTTC.

The genes are TRBV5-1 and TRBJ2-6; D possibly corresponds to TRBD1 (5 bases). The length of the CDR3 is 15 residues. The germline V gene encodes CDR1 SGHRS and CDR2 YFSETQ. V shed 3 bases and J shed 0 bases, with 7 bases lying between them. Here the CDR3 reads CASSWTSSGANVLTF. The CDR3, as DNA: TGCGCCAGCAGCTGGACAAGCTCTGGGGCCAACGTCCTGACTTTC.

The rearrangement links TRBV4-2 to TRBJ2-6; D might be TRBD1 (6 bases). Deletions cut 4 bases from V and 0 bases from J, with 13 bases between. The CDR3 has 17 residues. In germline, CDR1 is LGHNA, CDR2 YNFKEQ. The CDR3 reads CASSPGARYSGANVLTF. CDR3 coding DNA: TGTGCCAGCAGCCCAGGGGCGCGCTACTCTGGGGCCAACGTCCTGACTTTC.

V and J are TRBV29-1 and TRBJ2-3; D not certain. The length of the CDR3 is 13 residues. Trimming shortened V by 3 bases and J by 3 bases, and 10 bases separated the two germline ends. Germline-derived CDR1 and CDR2 are SQVTM and ANQGSEA. The CDR3 region is CSVDRSKTDTQYF. CDR3 DNA: TGCAGCGTTGACAGGTCTAAAACAGATACGCAGTATTTT.

The genes are TRBV4-1 and TRBJ1-4, with D possibly TRBD1 on 5 matching bases. V was trimmed by 1 base and J by 3 bases, leaving 15 bases between them. The CDR3 spans 17 residues. Germline V CDR1 and CDR2: MGHRA, YSYEKL. The CDR3: CASSQVWGTRPNEKLFF. DNA for the CDR3: TGCGCCAGCAGCCAAGTATGGGGGACCCGCCCTAATGAAAAACTGTTTTTT.

V usage is TRBV29-1 and J usage is TRBJ1-2, with 7 bases that match TRBD1. Looked up from germline, CDR1 is SQVTM and CDR2 is ANQGSEA. V shed 4 bases, J shed 0 bases, and the junction held 11 bases outside the gene matches. This CDR3 contains 16 residues. This chain's CDR3 is CSVGGRGQGPNYGYTF. The CDR3, as DNA: TGCAGCGTTGGCGGAAGGGGGCAGGGTCCTAACTATGGCTACACCTTC.

This chain links TRBV29-1 with TRBJ1-4; D gene unclear. Trimming removed 4 bases from V and 5 bases from J, with 8 bases in between. The germline CDR1 and CDR2 sequences are SQVTM and ANQGSEA. The CDR3 is 12 residues long. CDR3 DNA: TGCAGCGTTGTCATCACAAATGAAAAACTGTTTTTT. The encoded protein is CSVVITNEKLFF. Drawing the rest from reference TRBV29-1 and TRBJ1-4, the complete variable domain is SAVISQKPSRDICQRGTSLTIQCQVDSQVTMMFWYRQQPGQSLTLIATANQGSEATYESGFVIDKFPISRPNLTFSTLTVSNMSPEDSSIYLCSVVITNEKLFFGSGTQLSVL.

This rearrangement joins TRBV13 to TRBJ2-7, with 7 bases aligning to TRBD1. Germline V gives CDR1 PRHDT, CDR2 FYEKMQ (reference sequence). The V segment lost 6 bases and the J segment 9 bases; nucleotides outside the gene matches: 5. The CDR3 runs 11 residues. CDR3 region: CASSRTGRQYF. The CDR3, as DNA: TGTGCCAGCAGTAGGACAGGCCGGCAGTACTTC.

J is TRBJ2-3 and V is TRBV6-2 or TRBV6-3; TRBD2 aligns across 7 bases. Germline V gives CDR1 MNHEY, CDR2 SVGEGT. The CDR3 runs to 15 residues. V shed 5 bases and J 6 bases; nucleotides not matched to a gene: 11. The CDR3 reads CASSAGRTSIDTQYF. CDR3 bases: TGTGCCAGCAGTGCCGGACGGACTAGTATTGATACGCAGTATTTT.

J is TRBJ2-4 and V is TRBV20-1; D may correspond to TRBD1 or TRBD2 (6 bases each). Trimming shortened V by 6 bases and J by 8 bases, and 17 bases separated the two germline ends. Per the germline V gene, CDR1 is DFQATT and CDR2 is SNEGSKA (reference sequence). This CDR3 is 13 amino acids long. As DNA, the CDR3 is TGCAGTGCAACGAATTACAGGGAGGACATTCAGTACTTC. This encodes CSATNYREDIQYF.

The chain recombines TRBV6-6 with TRBJ1-4; 8 nucleotides agree with TRBD1. The junction had 5 bases not matched to a gene; V was cut back by 0 bases and J by 8 bases. This CDR3 contains 15 residues. Germline V gene sequence: CDR1 MNHNY, CDR2 SVGAGI (reference sequence). The DNA of the CDR3 is TGTGCCAGCAGTTACTCCCAGGGGGCCCGGGAAAAACTGTTTTTT. Protein sequence: CASSYSQGAREKLFF.

This clonotype was seen just once. The CDR3, as DNA: TGCAGCGTTGGGAGAGGGGAAAAGACCCAGTACTTC. Translating gives CSVGRGEKTQYF. V and J are TRBV29-1 and TRBJ2-5; D could derive from TRBD1 or TRBD2 (5 bases each). The V gene lost 4 bases and the J gene lost 6 bases, with 12 bases spanning the gap. The CDR3 runs 12 residues. Germline V gives CDR1 SQVTM, CDR2 ANQGSEA.